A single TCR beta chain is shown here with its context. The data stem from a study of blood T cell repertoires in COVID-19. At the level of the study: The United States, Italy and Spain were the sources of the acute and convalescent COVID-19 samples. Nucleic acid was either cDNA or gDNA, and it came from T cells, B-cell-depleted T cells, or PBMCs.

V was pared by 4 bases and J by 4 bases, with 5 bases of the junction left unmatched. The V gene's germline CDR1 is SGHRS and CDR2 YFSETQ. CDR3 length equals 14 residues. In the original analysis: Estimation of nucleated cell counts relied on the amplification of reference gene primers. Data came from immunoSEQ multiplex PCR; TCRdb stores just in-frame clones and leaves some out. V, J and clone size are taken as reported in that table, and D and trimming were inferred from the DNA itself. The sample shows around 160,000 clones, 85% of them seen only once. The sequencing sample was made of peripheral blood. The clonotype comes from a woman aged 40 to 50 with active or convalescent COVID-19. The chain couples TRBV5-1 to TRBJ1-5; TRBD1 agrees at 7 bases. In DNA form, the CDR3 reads TGCGCCAGCAGCCCCTGGGACAGTAATCAGCCCCAGCATTTT. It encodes CASSPWDSNQPQHF.